One sample yielded the 4 T cell receptor beta chains listed below, sequenced in a study of technical replicates of blood from a few donors. TCRdb keeps only in-frame clones here, not all; method: immunoSEQ multiplex PCR. The sample consists of some 47,000 clones, about 90% of them appearing once. Sequenced input: PBMCs. These receptors were obtained from a human donor in good health. Some clones in this sample may be carry-over from other donors' samples.

The CDR3 DNA reads as TGTGCCATCAGTGAGTCATTTCAGGACAGGTCCCAGTACTTC. It encodes CAISESFQDRSQYF. The rearrangement joins TRBV10-3 to TRBJ2-5; 7 bases fit TRBD1. CDR1 and CDR2 (germline): ENHRY, SYGVKD. The CDR3 has 14 residues. V shed 0 bases and J 9 bases; nucleotides not matched to a gene: 7.

The J gene is TRBJ2-5, the V gene TRBV11-3; a weak D match, TRBD1 (7 bases). The DNA end favors TRBJ2-7, so the J call may be wrong. CDR3 length: 16 residues. Germline CDR1 and CDR2: SGHNT and YENEEA. CDR3 amino acids: CASSERGGDSTYEQYF. For the CDR3, the DNA is TGTGCCAGCAGCGAGAGAGGAGGGGACAGCACCTACGAGCAGTACTTC.

This chain joins TRBV29-1 and TRBJ2-1; no reliable D call. The ends were cut back, 8 bases at V and 2 bases at J, with 7 bases in the middle. Germline loops: CDR1 SQVTM, CDR2 ANQGSEA. The CDR3 totals 11 residues. In DNA, the CDR3 is TGCAGCAAGGCGGCCTACAATGAGCAGTTCTTC. Amino acids: CSKAAYNEQFF.

The chain uses TRBV5-1 and TRBJ2-5, with D tentatively TRBD1 (6 bases). The CDR3 loop spans 14 amino acids. Germline V CDR1 and CDR2: SGHRS, YFSETQ. V lost 7 bases to trimming and J lost 1 base, with 14 bases between them. This CDR3 is CASGHRGTQETQYF. The CDR3 nucleotides are TGCGCCAGCGGACATAGGGGGACCCAAGAGACCCAGTACTTC.